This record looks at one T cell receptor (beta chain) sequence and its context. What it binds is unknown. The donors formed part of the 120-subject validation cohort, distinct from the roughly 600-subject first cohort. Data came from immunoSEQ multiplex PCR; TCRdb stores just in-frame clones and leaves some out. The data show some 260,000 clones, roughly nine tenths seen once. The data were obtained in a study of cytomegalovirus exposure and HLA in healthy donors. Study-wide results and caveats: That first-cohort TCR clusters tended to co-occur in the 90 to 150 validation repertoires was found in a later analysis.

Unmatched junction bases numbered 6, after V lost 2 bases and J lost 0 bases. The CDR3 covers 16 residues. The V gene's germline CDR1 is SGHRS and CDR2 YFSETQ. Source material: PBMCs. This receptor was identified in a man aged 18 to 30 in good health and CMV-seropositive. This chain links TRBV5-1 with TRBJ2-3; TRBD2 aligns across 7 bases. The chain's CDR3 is CASSLPGGTSTDTQYF. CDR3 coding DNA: TGCGCCAGCAGCTTACCGGGAGGAACTAGCACAGATACGCAGTATTTT.